The 28 T cell receptor beta chains below were found in one sample sequenced in a study of blood T cell repertoires in COVID-19. The protocol was immunoSEQ multiplex PCR, while the TCRdb copy is restricted to in-frame clones and leaves out a portion. The table shows roughly 230,000 clones, with roughly 80% occurring only once. The sample comprised peripheral blood. The receptors originated from a man aged 50 to 60 with active or convalescent COVID-19.

V gene TRBV18 combines with J gene TRBJ2-1, with D uncertain. The V gene lost 3 bases and the J gene lost 4 bases, with 4 bases spanning the gap. Germline lookup yields CDR1 KGHSH and CDR2 LQKENI. The CDR3 is 12 residues long. The CDR3 DNA sequence: TGTGCCAGCTCACCTCAGTACAATGAGCAGTTCTTC. The encoded protein is CASSPQYNEQFF.

This clone was seen once. The chain has TRBV19 and TRBJ1-6; tentatively, D is TRBD1 (6 bases). Trimming removed 8 bases from V and 10 bases from J, with 15 bases in between. Looked up from germline, CDR1 is LNHDA and CDR2 is SQIVND (reference sequence). This CDR3 is built from 13 residues. This CDR3 reads CASGTPMRSPLHF. CDR3 nucleotide sequence: TGTGCCAGTGGGACACCGATGCGCTCACCCCTCCACTTT.

The rearrangement uses TRBV2 and TRBJ2-7; D is ambiguous. Germline values: CDR1 SNHLY, CDR2 FYNNEI. V dropped 6 bases and J dropped 0 bases, with 6 bases sitting between them. The CDR3 has 12 residues. The CDR3 bases are TGTGCCAGCAGCGTCAGCTCCTACGAGCAGTACTTC. Translated: CASSVSSYEQYF.

The chain is built from TRBV7-2 and TRBJ1-2, with D hard to call. Trimming cost V 5 bases and J 3 bases, with 13 bases left between them. CDR3 length equals 14 residues. Germline-derived CDR1 and CDR2 are SGHTA and FQGNSA. CDR3 bases: TGTGCCAGCAGCCCCCGAGGGCGTGACTATGGCTACACCTTC. The encoded protein is CASSPRGRDYGYTF.

This chain joins TRBV5-1 and TRBJ2-3; the match to TRBD2 covers 10 bases. CDR3 length equals 17 residues. CDR1 and CDR2 from the germline V gene are SGHRS and YFSETQ. The trim removed 0 bases at V and 2 bases at J, leaving 6 bases unmatched. CDR3 residues: CASSLDIAGGVTDTQYF. CDR3 in DNA: TGCGCCAGCAGCTTGGACATAGCGGGGGGTGTCACAGATACGCAGTATTTT.

The V gene is TRBV5-6, the J gene TRBJ1-5, with D maybe TRBD1 (6 bases). Trimming left V 0 bases short and J 6 bases short, with 10 bases between. Germline V gives CDR1 SGHDT, CDR2 YYEEEE. The CDR3 sequence is 14 residues long. The CDR3 spells CASSLGGGGQPQHF. CDR3 coding DNA: TGTGCCAGCAGCTTGGGAGGGGGTGGTCAGCCCCAGCATTTT.

V usage is TRBV13 and J usage is TRBJ1-2, with TRBD1 as a possible D gene (6 bases). Germline CDR1 PRHDT, CDR2 FYEKMQ (reference sequence). The length of the CDR3 is 15 residues. V was shortened by 5 bases and J by 0 bases, with 13 bases between the two germline ends. CDR3 nucleotide sequence: TGTGCCAGCAGCCCACCCAGGGGTACTAACTATGGCTACACCTTC. This translates into CASSPPRGTNYGYTF.

V usage is TRBV7-7 and J usage is TRBJ1-3; 12 bases fit TRBD1. V shed 1 base, J shed 4 bases, and the junction held 2 bases outside the gene matches. The CDR3 has 16 residues. Per germline, CDR1 SSHAT and CDR2 FNYEAQ (reference sequence). CDR3 DNA: TGTGCCAGCAGCTTAGTGGGACAGGGGGCGGGAAACACCATATATTTT. This encodes CASSLVGQGAGNTIYF.

This chain joins TRBV6-2 or TRBV6-3 and TRBJ1-2; D remains ambiguous. Germline CDR1 MNHEY, CDR2 SVGEGT. V was clipped by 2 bases and J by 8 bases, with 12 bases between them. The CDR3 is 13 residues long. CDR3 nucleotide sequence: TGTGCCAGCAGTTACGCGAGGGCGCAAGGCTACACCTTC. It codes for CASSYARAQGYTF.

V gene TRBV4-1 combines with J gene TRBJ2-2; D might be TRBD2 (5 bases). This CDR3 comprises 18 residues. Germline loops: CDR1 MGHRA, CDR2 YSYEKL. V shed 0 bases and J shed 4 bases, with 18 bases lying between them. CDR3 region: CASSQESPGNRGTGELFF. The CDR3 nucleotides are TGCGCCAGCAGCCAAGAAAGTCCCGGGAATCGTGGCACCGGGGAGCTGTTTTTT.

The rearrangement joins TRBV28 to TRBJ1-3, with 12 positions matching TRBD1. Germline CDR1 reads MDHEN; CDR2 reads SYDVKM. Trimming at V came to 6 bases and at J to 7 bases, leaving 10 bases not matched to a gene. This CDR3 spans 16 amino acids. CDR3 region: CASSPVGQGARNTIYF. The CDR3 DNA reads TGTGCCAGCAGCCCCGTGGGACAGGGGGCTCGGAACACCATATATTTT.

CDR3 nucleotides: TGTGCCAGCAGTTTTGCCGAGGAATTAACTAATGAAAAACTGTTTTTT. This codes for CASSFAEELTNEKLFF. J is TRBJ1-4 and V is TRBV28, with D unresolved. Germline CDR1 reads MDHEN; CDR2 reads SYDVKM. This CDR3 is 16 amino acids long. V was pared by 3 bases and J by 1 base, with 12 bases between.

This clone was found a few times. The CDR3, as DNA: TGCGCCAGCAGCCCTGGACAGTCCAGCTCCTACGAGCAGTACTTC. Its translation is CASSPGQSSSYEQYF. V gene TRBV5-1 combines with J gene TRBJ2-7, with D tentatively TRBD1 (6 bases). The germline V gene has CDR1 SGHRS and CDR2 YFSETQ. CDR3 size: 15 residues. Trimming took off 4 bases at V and 0 bases at J, with 14 bases between the two ends.

The chain is built from TRBV27 and TRBJ2-1; 9 bases map to TRBD1. The CDR3 extends over 14 amino acids. The germline V gene has CDR1 MNHEY and CDR2 SMNVEV (reference sequence). V gave up 6 bases and J gave up 9 bases; unmatched junction bases: 9. As DNA, the CDR3 is TGTGCCAGCAGAGCCGGACAGGGGCTAGTTGAGCAGTTCTTC. Translation: CASRAGQGLVEQFF.

This clone was observed a handful of times. The chain combines TRBV3-1 (or the pseudogene TRBV3-2) with TRBJ1-2, with D unresolved. This CDR3 region has 14 residues. The V gene's germline CDR1 is LGHDT and CDR2 YNNKEL (reference sequence). Trimming stripped 1 base from V and 1 base from J, with 7 bases between. The CDR3 here is CASSQVSGNYGYTF. The CDR3 region has the DNA TGTGCCAGCAGCCAAGTTTCGGGTAACTATGGCTACACCTTC.

This clone has at least ten counts. At one end, the junction sequence differs from germline, possibly due to a read error. The chain has TRBV27 and TRBJ2-7; 10 positions match TRBD1. Per germline, CDR1 MNHEY and CDR2 SMNVEV (reference sequence). The CDR3 covers 17 residues. The CDR3: CASSLRPPGQGPYEQYF. The CDR3 DNA reads as TGTGCCAGCAGTCTTCGACCACCGGGACAGGGGCCCTATGAGCAGTACTTC.

CDR3 residues: CASTPLAGVYNEQFF. The CDR3 DNA reads TGTGCCAGCACTCCACTAGCGGGGGTGTACAATGAGCAGTTCTTC. The rearrangement links TRBV6-5 to TRBJ2-1; 11 bases line up with TRBD2. V lost 7 bases to trimming and J lost 4 bases; unmatched junction nucleotides: 6. CDR1 and CDR2 from the germline V gene are MNHEY and SVGAGI. The length of the CDR3 is 15 residues.

The CDR3 sequence is CATSDTGQRQARYNEQFF. The CDR3 DNA is TGTGCCACCAGTGACACCGGACAGCGGCAAGCCAGGTACAATGAGCAGTTCTTC. The V call is TRBV24-1, the J call TRBJ2-1, with a possible D match to TRBD1 (6 bases). The germline V gene has CDR1 KGHDR and CDR2 SFDVKD. Trimming took off 4 bases at V and 4 bases at J, with 22 bases between the two ends. The CDR3 contains 18 residues.

The table lists this clone with a few counts. The V and J genes are TRBV29-1 and TRBJ2-7; 9 bases line up with TRBD1. This CDR3 is built from 12 residues. Germline V lookup: CDR1 SQVTM, CDR2 ANQGSEA. The junction had 5 bases not matched to a gene; V was cut back by 7 bases and J by 4 bases. The CDR3 sequence is CSGTGTGYEQYF. The CDR3 DNA follows: TGCAGCGGAACCGGGACAGGGTACGAGCAGTACTTC.

The chain combines TRBV4-3 with TRBJ2-2; 10 positions agree with TRBD2. CDR1 is LGHNA, CDR2 YSLEER, per germline. The length of the CDR3 is 15 residues. V lost 1 base and J lost 6; bases outside the gene matches: 2. Here the CDR3 reads CASSQGTSGAGELFF. CDR3 nucleotides: TGCGCCAGCAGCCAAGGAACTAGCGGGGCCGGGGAGCTGTTTTTT.

The chain is built from TRBV6-5 and TRBJ2-1; weak D call: TRBD1 (6 bases). The CDR3 has 12 amino acids. V was cut by 7 bases and J by 7 bases, with 11 bases left in between. CDR1 is MNHEY and CDR2 is SVGAGI in the germline V gene. The CDR3 here is CASTDRYNEQFF. In nucleotides, the CDR3 is TGTGCCAGCACGGACAGATATAATGAGCAGTTCTTC.

This clone was seen a few times. The rearrangement uses TRBV18 and TRBJ1-5; D is unresolved. CDR3 length: 16 amino acids. V was pared by 0 bases and J by 9 bases, with 18 bases between. The germline CDR1 and CDR2 sequences are KGHSH and LQKENI. CDR3 nucleotides: TGTGCCAGCTCACCACCGGGCGGAGGGCCCTATAGGCCCCAGCATTTT. Its translation: CASSPPGGGPYRPQHF.

This clone appeared a few times. The chain links TRBV5-4 to TRBJ1-6; D is unclear. Trimming removed 0 bases at V and 3 bases at J, with 7 bases between. Per germline, CDR1 SGHNT and CDR2 YYREEE (reference sequence). CDR3 length: 15 amino acids. The CDR3 DNA follows: TGTGCCAGCAGCTTGGCTGGCAACTATAATTCACCCCTCCACTTT. As protein: CASSLAGNYNSPLHF.

This clone occurred a few times. V gene TRBV7-2 combines with J gene TRBJ2-7, with D perhaps TRBD1 (5 bases). The CDR3 loop spans 12 amino acids. CDR1 is SGHTA and CDR2 is FQGNSA in the germline V gene. The V end lost 4 bases, the J end lost 4 bases, and 8 bases lay between the germline ends. The CDR3 region has the DNA TGTGCCAGCAGCTACAACAGGTACGAGCAGTACTTC. This translates into CASSYNRYEQYF.

This clone appeared a single time. This chain connects TRBV18 to TRBJ2-3, with D possibly being TRBD2 (6 bases). The V end lost 3 bases, the J end lost 6 bases, and 10 bases lay between the germline ends. Per germline, CDR1 KGHSH and CDR2 LQKENI. The CDR3 loop spans 13 amino acids. CDR3 DNA: TGTGCCAGCTCACCCCTAGGAGGGGATACGCAGTATTTT. It is translated as CASSPLGGDTQYF.

On this clone: The same CDR3 can be traced to other DNA sequences in this sample. The chain uses TRBV4-2 and TRBJ1-1; 11 bases agree with TRBD1. J gave up 5 bases and V 0 bases, and 5 bases lay outside the gene matches. Germline assignment: CDR1 LGHNA and CDR2 YNFKEQ. The CDR3 length is 16 residues. CDR3 sequence: CASSQEGTGGGTEAFF. As DNA, the CDR3 is TGTGCCAGCAGCCAAGAGGGGACAGGGGGAGGGACTGAAGCTTTCTTT.

The chain's CDR3 is CARKRGEQFF. Here the CDR3 DNA reads TGTGCCAGAAAGCGGGGTGAGCAGTTCTTC. The chain employs TRBV5-3 and TRBJ2-1; 7 bases align to TRBD2. TRBV5-3 is an open reading frame whose function is uncertain. CDR3 length equals 10 residues. V shed 6 bases and J 9 bases; nucleotides not matched to a gene: 0.

The gene calls are TRBV28 and TRBJ1-1; D gene uncertain. Germline loops: CDR1 MDHEN, CDR2 SYDVKM. Between the trimmed V and J ends, which lost 6 bases and 0 bases, there was a span of 5 bases. The length of the CDR3 is 12 residues. The CDR3 DNA is TGTGCCAGCAGCGAGATGAACACTGAAGCTTTCTTT. Its translation: CASSEMNTEAFF.